These T cell receptor beta chains were read from a single sample in a study of T cell repertoires in cytomegalovirus infection. TCRdb re-called the reads with MiXCR, one entry per CDR3 protein. The sample yields about 740,000 distinct CDR3 sequences, roughly a third seen once. The sequencing sample was made of PBMCs. The origin of the receptors is a human donor in good health (CMV status not recorded). Some clones in this sample may be carry-over from other donors' samples. CDR3s include the opening cysteine and the closing phenylalanine or tryptophan. The order of the fields is V gene, J gene, clone size, D gene, CDR3 DNA, CDR3 protein. The D gene is left open where the match is weak. Expanded clones get a size class; other rows say once, few or many, or leave the size out.

v_call: TRBV4-1; j_call: TRBJ1-1; clone_size: -; d_call: TRBD1; cdr3_nt: TGCGTCAGCAGCCGGGACAGGGTCACTGAAGCTTTATTT; cdr3_aa: CVSSRDRVTEALF
v_call: TRBV12-5; j_call: TRBJ2-1; clone_size: few; d_call: TRBD1; cdr3_nt: TGTGCTAGTGGTTTGGGACAGGGGGGCAGGGTGAATGAGCAGTTCTTC; cdr3_aa: CASGLGQGGRVNEQFF
v_call: TRBV7-2; j_call: TRBJ2-1; clone_size: few; d_call: TRBD2; cdr3_nt: TGTGCCAGCAGCTTATATGCTAGCGGGAGTTCAGATGAGCAGTTCTTC; cdr3_aa: CASSLYASGSSDEQFF
v_call: TRBV11-2; j_call: TRBJ2-3; clone_size: -; d_call: TRBD2; cdr3_nt: TGTGCCAGCAGCCCCGGACTAGCGGGAGCTAGCACAGATACGCAGTATTTT; cdr3_aa: CASSPGLAGASTDTQYF
v_call: TRBV11-2; j_call: TRBJ1-4; clone_size: few; d_call: -; cdr3_nt: TGTGCCAGCAGCTTAGAGCCGGGGTATGAAAAACTGTTTTTT; cdr3_aa: CASSLEPGYEKLFF
v_call: TRBV12-3/TRBV12-4; j_call: TRBJ2-6; clone_size: -; d_call: -; cdr3_nt: TGTGCCAGCAGGAGGGGCAGGGGAAGCTCTGGGGCCAACGTCCTGACTTTC; cdr3_aa: CASRRGRGSSGANVLTF
v_call: TRBV4-1; j_call: TRBJ2-7; clone_size: few; d_call: TRBD1; cdr3_nt: TGCGCCAGCAGCCAAGGAGACAGGGACGAGCAGTACTTC; cdr3_aa: CASSQGDRDEQYF
v_call: TRBV12-3/TRBV12-4; j_call: TRBJ1-2; clone_size: once; d_call: -; cdr3_nt: TGTGCCAGCAGTTTACTACTGACACCATCCGGGACAACTTATAACTATGGCTACACCTTC; cdr3_aa: CASSLLLTPSGTTYNYGYTF
v_call: TRBV9; j_call: TRBJ2-3; clone_size: -; d_call: -; cdr3_nt: TGTGCCAGCAGCCGGACCCGGAGCTGGGGCACAGATACGCAGTATTTT; cdr3_aa: CASSRTRSWGTDTQYF
v_call: TRBV7-8; j_call: TRBJ1-1; clone_size: -; d_call: -; cdr3_nt: TGTGCCAGCAGTCGGGACCCGAACACTGAAGCTTTCTTT; cdr3_aa: CASSRDPNTEAFF
v_call: TRBV5-1; j_call: TRBJ2-1; clone_size: -; d_call: TRBD2; cdr3_nt: TGCGCCAGCACGGTCGTAGCGGGAGGTGGAGCTGAGCAGTTCTTC; cdr3_aa: CASTVVAGGGAEQFF
v_call: TRBV7-2; j_call: TRBJ1-6; clone_size: -; d_call: -; cdr3_nt: TGTGCCAGCACCGTTAGTAATTCACCCCTCCACTTT; cdr3_aa: CASTVSNSPLHF
v_call: TRBV5-4; j_call: TRBJ2-4; clone_size: -; d_call: TRBD1; cdr3_nt: TGTGCCAGCAGCCTGGGACAGAATAACATTCAGTACTTC; cdr3_aa: CASSLGQNNIQYF
v_call: TRBV5-1; j_call: TRBJ2-7; clone_size: -; d_call: TRBD1; cdr3_nt: TGCGCCAGCAGCTGGACAGGGGACCACTACGAGCAGTACTTC; cdr3_aa: CASSWTGDHYEQYF
v_call: TRBV10-3; j_call: TRBJ1-3; clone_size: -; d_call: TRBD1; cdr3_nt: TGTGCCATCAGCACAGGGGCTGTTTCTGGAAACACCATATATTTT; cdr3_aa: CAISTGAVSGNTIYF
v_call: TRBV20-1; j_call: TRBJ1-2; clone_size: -; d_call: -; cdr3_nt: TGCAGTGCTAGAAGTGTCACCGGCTACACCTTC; cdr3_aa: CSARSVTGYTF
v_call: TRBV27; j_call: TRBJ2-7; clone_size: -; d_call: TRBD1; cdr3_nt: TGTGCCAGCAGTTTTCCAGGACAGGGCGGGCAGTACTTC; cdr3_aa: CASSFPGQGGQYF
v_call: TRBV7-2; j_call: TRBJ2-5; clone_size: many; d_call: TRBD2; cdr3_nt: TGTGCCAGCAGCTTATGGACTAGCTGGGGAGAGACCCAGTACTTC; cdr3_aa: CASSLWTSWGETQYF
v_call: TRBV12-5; j_call: TRBJ2-3; clone_size: few; d_call: -; cdr3_nt: TGTGCTAGTGGTTTGGGACTGACACGTAGCACAGATACGCAGTATTTT; cdr3_aa: CASGLGLTRSTDTQYF
v_call: TRBV12-3/TRBV12-4; j_call: TRBJ1-5; clone_size: few; d_call: -; cdr3_nt: TGTGCCAGCAGTTTTAGGAGGAATAGCAATCAGCCCCAGCATTTT; cdr3_aa: CASSFRRNSNQPQHF
v_call: TRBV20-1; j_call: TRBJ1-3; clone_size: -; d_call: -; cdr3_nt: TGCAGTGCTAGTGGGGGGATCGGTGGAAACACCATATATTTT; cdr3_aa: CSASGGIGGNTIYF
v_call: TRBV5-6; j_call: TRBJ1-2; clone_size: -; d_call: -; cdr3_nt: TGTGCCAGCAGCTTGCGAAAGGGAAACAGCAACTATGGCTACACCTTC; cdr3_aa: CASSLRKGNSNYGYTF
v_call: TRBV7-6; j_call: TRBJ2-3; clone_size: few; d_call: -; cdr3_nt: TGTGCCAGCAGCTTAGTACAGAGCACAGATACGCAGTATTTT; cdr3_aa: CASSLVQSTDTQYF
v_call: TRBV20-1; j_call: TRBJ2-6; clone_size: -; d_call: -; cdr3_nt: TGCAGTGCTAGAGAGACCCCTCTGGGGGCCAACGTCCTGACTTTC; cdr3_aa: CSARETPLGANVLTF
v_call: TRBV7-8; j_call: TRBJ2-2; clone_size: few; d_call: TRBD2; cdr3_nt: TGTGCCAGCAGCTCAAGCGGGACTAGCGGCACCGGGGAGCTGTTTTTT; cdr3_aa: CASSSSGTSGTGELFF
v_call: TRBV5-1; j_call: TRBJ1-1; clone_size: -; d_call: -; cdr3_nt: TGCGCCAGCAGCTATAGGGACGCCGGGTCTGTCTCCAACACTGAAGCTTTCTTT; cdr3_aa: CASSYRDAGSVSNTEAFF
v_call: TRBV5-6; j_call: TRBJ1-4; clone_size: -; d_call: -; cdr3_nt: TGTGCCAGCAGCTTTTTACCGGGGGCGGGAGATGAAAAACTGTTTTTT; cdr3_aa: CASSFLPGAGDEKLFF
v_call: TRBV12-3/TRBV12-4; j_call: TRBJ1-5; clone_size: -; d_call: TRBD1; cdr3_nt: TGTGCCAGCAGTTTTCAGGGGGGAAATCAGCCCCAGCATTTT; cdr3_aa: CASSFQGGNQPQHF
v_call: TRBV6-5; j_call: TRBJ2-5; clone_size: -; d_call: TRBD2; cdr3_nt: TGTGCCAGCAGTTACCTCACTAGCGGGAGGAAAGAGACCCAGTACTTC; cdr3_aa: CASSYLTSGRKETQYF
v_call: TRBV9; j_call: TRBJ2-5; clone_size: -; d_call: -; cdr3_nt: TGTGCCAGCAGCGTGGATGGGGGGCGGGTAGAGACCCAGTACTTC; cdr3_aa: CASSVDGGRVETQYF
v_call: TRBV4-1; j_call: TRBJ1-2; clone_size: once; d_call: -; cdr3_nt: TGCGCCAGCAGCCAACACGGGAATGGCTACACCTTC; cdr3_aa: CASSQHGNGYTF
v_call: TRBV14; j_call: TRBJ1-5; clone_size: -; d_call: -; cdr3_nt: TGTGCCAGCAGCCAAGGAGGAGGACGAGGAGCGCCCCAGCATTTT; cdr3_aa: CASSQGGGRGAPQHF
v_call: TRBV5-4; j_call: TRBJ2-3; clone_size: -; d_call: -; cdr3_nt: TGTGCCAGCAGCCAGACCTCAACAGATACGCAGTATTTT; cdr3_aa: CASSQTSTDTQYF
v_call: TRBV6-2/TRBV6-3; j_call: TRBJ2-6; clone_size: -; d_call: -; cdr3_nt: TGTGCCAGCAGTTACACGATGAGGCCCCGCTCTGGGGCCAACGTCCTGACTTTC; cdr3_aa: CASSYTMRPRSGANVLTF
v_call: TRBV28; j_call: TRBJ2-4; clone_size: many; d_call: TRBD2; cdr3_nt: TGTGCCAGCATGGCGGGGGGCGCCAAAAACATTCAGTACTTC; cdr3_aa: CASMAGGAKNIQYF
v_call: TRBV12-3/TRBV12-4; j_call: TRBJ1-6; clone_size: many; d_call: -; cdr3_nt: TGTGCCAGCAGCCTTCAACGCGCATCGAATTCACCCCTCCACTTT; cdr3_aa: CASSLQRASNSPLHF
v_call: TRBV6-5; j_call: TRBJ2-2; clone_size: few; d_call: TRBD2; cdr3_nt: TGTGCCAGCAGTTACGGGACTAGCGGGAGCTCCAACACCGGGGAGCTGTTTTTT; cdr3_aa: CASSYGTSGSSNTGELFF
v_call: TRBV7-2; j_call: TRBJ2-1; clone_size: few; d_call: TRBD1; cdr3_nt: TGTGCCAGCAGCCGCTCCGGGACAGGGGTATCTAATGAGCAGTTCTTC; cdr3_aa: CASSRSGTGVSNEQFF
v_call: TRBV7-8; j_call: TRBJ1-4; clone_size: few; d_call: -; cdr3_nt: TGTGCCAGCAGCTCCGCCGGGCGAAGGGATCGGGAAAAACTGTTTTTT; cdr3_aa: CASSSAGRRDREKLFF
v_call: TRBV3-1; j_call: TRBJ2-3; clone_size: few; d_call: TRBD2; cdr3_nt: TGTGCCAGCAGCCACGGGGGGGCCGCAGATACGCAGTATTTT; cdr3_aa: CASSHGGAADTQYF
v_call: TRBV10-2; j_call: TRBJ1-5; clone_size: -; d_call: -; cdr3_nt: TGCGCCAGCAGTGAGTACAAAAGCAATCAGCCCCAGCATTTT; cdr3_aa: CASSEYKSNQPQHF